This T cell receptor (beta chain) was identified during a study of CD8 T cells in ankylosing spondylitis. Whole-study findings and limits: What appeared characteristic of ankylosing spondylitis blood was a TCR beta motif of 7 or 8 highly homologous variants.

Between the trimmed V and J ends, which lost 5 bases and 4 bases, there was a span of 21 bases. The length of the CDR3 is 16 residues. CDR1 and CDR2 (germline): DFQATT, SNEGSKA (reference sequence). Ten or more counts support this clonotype. Its antigen remains unidentified. Libraries of TCR beta came from quantitative 5'-RACE with molecular barcodes. MiXCR, applied by TCRdb to the 5' RACE reads, yields one record per CDR3 protein. The data show about 400,000 distinct CDR3 sequences, approximately 20% seen once. Sample: blood, either unsorted or a sorted T cell fraction (not recorded which). The chain carries TRBV20-1 and TRBJ2-1; possible D gene TRBD1, 6 bases. This sequence originates from a male donor with ankylosing spondylitis. CDR3 protein: CSAETGKRFLYNEQFF. The CDR3 DNA is TGCAGTGCTGAAACAGGGAAAAGGTTCTTATACAATGAGCAGTTCTTC.